The 10 T cell receptor beta chains presented below share a single source sample, sequenced in a study of cytomegalovirus exposure and HLA in healthy donors (dated by TCRdb to about 2017). Library preparation employed the immunoSEQ multiplex PCR assay. The multiplex PCR relied on a mix of 60 forward primers for TCR Vbeta segments and 13 reverse primers for TCR Jbeta segments. This is the immuneACCESS table as TCRdb keeps it, with only in-frame sequences that have V and J called. A part of the clones is gone; compared with another copy, unresolved V genes explain less than half, and the rest is unexplained. The sample includes roughly 55,000 clones, with around 81% observed a single time. Roughly 2.4% of the sample is in the top ten clones. The sample consisted of PBMCs. The source is a boy younger than 18 in good health and CMV-seropositive.

The chain recombines TRBV7-6 with TRBJ2-2, with TRBD2 matching 13 bases. The V and J ends lost 3 bases and 5 bases, in that order; junction bases with no gene match: 6. Per the germline V gene, CDR1 is SGHVS and CDR2 is FNYEAQ. The length of the CDR3 is 17 residues. CDR3 in DNA: TGTGCCAGCAGCTTCTGGACTAGCGGGGGAGGTACCGGGGAGCTGTTTTTT. Amino acids: CASSFWTSGGGTGELFF.

The V call is TRBV29-1, the J call TRBJ2-2; D is perhaps TRBD1 (6 bases). The CDR3 extends over 11 amino acids. Germline V CDR1 and CDR2: SQVTM, ANQGSEA. The V gene lost 5 bases and the J gene lost 8 bases, with 9 bases spanning the gap. The CDR3 reads CSVFRGGELFF. The CDR3 DNA sequence: TGCAGCGTTTTCAGGGGTGGGGAGCTGTTTTTT.

The chain recombines TRBV7-9 with TRBJ2-5; D may be TRBD2 (5 bases). Germline V gene data show CDR1 as SEHNR and CDR2 as FQNEAQ (reference sequence). V lost 5 bases, J lost 1 base, and 14 bases lay in between. The CDR3 covers 15 residues. The CDR3 coding sequence is TGTGCCAGCAGCCCGCTCCTGAGGGCCCAAGAGACCCAGTACTTC. Amino acids: CASSPLLRAQETQYF.

The CDR3 nucleotides are TGTGCCAGCAGCCCGCGCCCGGGGGGGCTCCCCCCAGATACGCAGTATTTT. Amino acid sequence: CASSPRPGGLPPDTQYF. The rearrangement joins TRBV9 to TRBJ2-3; TRBD2 agrees at 8 bases. Germline trimming cut 4 bases from V and 4 bases from J; bases unmatched to any gene: 14. The CDR3 totals 17 residues. Germline loops: CDR1 SGDLS, CDR2 YYNGEE.

V gene TRBV7-9 combines with J gene TRBJ2-7, with D perhaps matching TRBD1 (6 bases). CDR1 and CDR2 (germline): SEHNR, FQNEAQ (reference sequence). The CDR3 contains 13 residues. Trimming left V 6 bases short and J 7 bases short, with 16 bases between. The CDR3 here is CASSSTGFGEQYF. The DNA of the CDR3 is TGTGCCAGCAGTTCGACAGGTTTCGGTGAGCAGTACTTC.

V is TRBV7-6 and J is TRBJ1-2; D remains ambiguous. Between the trimmed V and J ends, which lost 4 bases and 6 bases, there was a span of 9 bases. This CDR3 comprises 12 residues. Germline V CDR1 and CDR2: SGHVS, FNYEAQ. The CDR3 bases are TGTGCCAGCAGCTCCCCGAGGAATGGCTACACCTTC. This encodes CASSSPRNGYTF.

The chain combines TRBV2 with TRBJ1-3, with TRBD1 as a possible D gene (6 bases). Trimming stripped 6 bases from V and 4 bases from J, with 16 bases between. Germline V gene lookup returns CDR1 SNHLY and CDR2 FYNNEI. The CDR3 covers 15 residues. In DNA, the CDR3 is TGTGCCAGCAGCCATGAACAGGGCTACGGAAACACCATATATTTT. This translates into CASSHEQGYGNTIYF.

This chain joins TRBV5-6 and TRBJ2-5; TRBD2 matches at 15 bases. This CDR3 has 17 residues. Trimming cost V 4 bases and J 5 bases; bases outside gene matches: 9. From germline, CDR1 is SGHDT and CDR2 YYEEEE. The chain's CDR3 is CASSPGLAGGPWETQYF. Written as DNA, the CDR3 is TGTGCCAGCAGCCCCGGACTAGCGGGGGGGCCGTGGGAGACCCAGTACTTC.

The V call is TRBV5-5, the J call TRBJ1-2; D uncertain. This CDR3 has 14 amino acids. Trimming took off 3 bases at V and 6 bases at J, with 15 bases between the two ends. Looked up from germline, CDR1 is SGHKS and CDR2 is YYEKEE (reference sequence). CDR3 coding DNA: TGTGCCAGCAGCTCCCGGTGGGTCGGGGATGGCTACACCTTC. This gives the protein CASSSRWVGDGYTF.

This sequence joins TRBV13 and TRBJ1-1; 9 bases align to TRBD1. This CDR3 contains 15 residues. Unmatched junction bases numbered 7, after V lost 5 bases and J lost 3 bases. CDR1 is PRHDT and CDR2 is FYEKMQ in the germline V gene (reference sequence). CDR3 in DNA: TGTGCCAGCAGCCCCTGGGACAGGGAGGACACTGAAGCTTTCTTT. It specifies CASSPWDREDTEAFF.